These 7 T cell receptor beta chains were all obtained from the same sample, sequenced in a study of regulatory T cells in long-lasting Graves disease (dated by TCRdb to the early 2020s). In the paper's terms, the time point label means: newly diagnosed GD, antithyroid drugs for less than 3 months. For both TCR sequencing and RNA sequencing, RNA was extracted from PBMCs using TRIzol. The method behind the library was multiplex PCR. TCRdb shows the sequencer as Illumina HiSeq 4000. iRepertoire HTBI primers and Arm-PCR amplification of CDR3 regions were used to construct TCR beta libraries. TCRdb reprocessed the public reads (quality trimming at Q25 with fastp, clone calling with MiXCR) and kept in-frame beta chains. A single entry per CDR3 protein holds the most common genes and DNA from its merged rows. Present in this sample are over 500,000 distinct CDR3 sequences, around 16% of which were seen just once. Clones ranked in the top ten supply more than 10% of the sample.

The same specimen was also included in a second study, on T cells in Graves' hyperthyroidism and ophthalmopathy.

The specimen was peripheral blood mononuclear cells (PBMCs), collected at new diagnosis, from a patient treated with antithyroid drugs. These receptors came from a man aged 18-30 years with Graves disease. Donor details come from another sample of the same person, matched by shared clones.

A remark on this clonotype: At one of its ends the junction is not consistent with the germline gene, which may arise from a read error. The CDR3 region is CVSSPGTGPYGFYEQYF. The CDR3 coding sequence is TGTGTCAGCTCCCCCGGTACAGGCCCCTACGGTTTTTACGAGCAGTACTTC. This chain uses TRBV18 with TRBJ2-7, with D tentatively TRBD1 (5 bases). The CDR3 has 17 residues. The germline gives CDR1 KGHSH, CDR2 LQKENI. Variable domain in full (rest from reference TRBV18 and TRBJ2-7): NAGVMQNPRHLVRRRGQEARLRCSPMKGHSHVYWYRQLPEEGLKFMVYLQKENIIDESGMPKERFSAEFPKEGPSILRIQQVVRGDSAAYFCVSSPGTGPYGFYEQYFGPGTRLTVT.

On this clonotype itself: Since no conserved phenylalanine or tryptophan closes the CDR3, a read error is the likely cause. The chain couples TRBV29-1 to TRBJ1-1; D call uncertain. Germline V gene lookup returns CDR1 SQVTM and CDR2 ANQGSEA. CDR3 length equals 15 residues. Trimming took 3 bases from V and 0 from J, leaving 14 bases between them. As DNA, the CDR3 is TGCAGCGTTGAGCCACGACATTCCATGAACACTGAAGCTTTCCTT. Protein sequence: CSVEPRHSMNTEAFL.

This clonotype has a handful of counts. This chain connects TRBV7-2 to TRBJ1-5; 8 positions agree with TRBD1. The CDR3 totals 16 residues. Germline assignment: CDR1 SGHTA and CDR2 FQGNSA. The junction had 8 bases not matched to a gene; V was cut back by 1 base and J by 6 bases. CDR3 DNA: TGTGCCAGCAGCTTAGGTCGCAGGGGGCTTGGTCAGCCCCAGCATTTT. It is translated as CASSLGRRGLGQPQHF.

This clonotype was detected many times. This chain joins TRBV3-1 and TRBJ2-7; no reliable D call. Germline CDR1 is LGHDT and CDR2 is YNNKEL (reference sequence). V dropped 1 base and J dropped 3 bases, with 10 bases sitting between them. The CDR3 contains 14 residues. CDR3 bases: TGTGCCAGCAGCCAAGGAGCAGGAAGCTACGAGCAGTACTTC. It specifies CASSQGAGSYEQYF.

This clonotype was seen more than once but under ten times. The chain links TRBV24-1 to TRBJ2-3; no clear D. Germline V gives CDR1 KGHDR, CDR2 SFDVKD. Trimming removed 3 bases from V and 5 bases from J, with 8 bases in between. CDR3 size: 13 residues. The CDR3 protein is CATSDPYIDTQYF. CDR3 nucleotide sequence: TGTGCCACCAGTGATCCGTACATAGATACGCAGTATTTT.

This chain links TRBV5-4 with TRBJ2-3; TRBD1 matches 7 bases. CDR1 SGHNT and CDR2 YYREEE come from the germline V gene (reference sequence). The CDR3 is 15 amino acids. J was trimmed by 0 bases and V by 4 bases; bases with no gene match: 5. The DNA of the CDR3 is TGTGCCAGCAGCCGGGACAGTACTAGCACAGATACGCAGTATTTT. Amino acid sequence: CASSRDSTSTDTQYF.

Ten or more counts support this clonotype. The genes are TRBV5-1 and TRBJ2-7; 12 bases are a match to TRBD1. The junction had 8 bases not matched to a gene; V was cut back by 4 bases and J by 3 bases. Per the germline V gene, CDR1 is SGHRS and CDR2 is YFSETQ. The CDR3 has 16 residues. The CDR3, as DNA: TGCGCCAGCAGCCTGGGGGACAGGGGGCTTGACTACGAGCAGTACTTC. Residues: CASSLGDRGLDYEQYF.